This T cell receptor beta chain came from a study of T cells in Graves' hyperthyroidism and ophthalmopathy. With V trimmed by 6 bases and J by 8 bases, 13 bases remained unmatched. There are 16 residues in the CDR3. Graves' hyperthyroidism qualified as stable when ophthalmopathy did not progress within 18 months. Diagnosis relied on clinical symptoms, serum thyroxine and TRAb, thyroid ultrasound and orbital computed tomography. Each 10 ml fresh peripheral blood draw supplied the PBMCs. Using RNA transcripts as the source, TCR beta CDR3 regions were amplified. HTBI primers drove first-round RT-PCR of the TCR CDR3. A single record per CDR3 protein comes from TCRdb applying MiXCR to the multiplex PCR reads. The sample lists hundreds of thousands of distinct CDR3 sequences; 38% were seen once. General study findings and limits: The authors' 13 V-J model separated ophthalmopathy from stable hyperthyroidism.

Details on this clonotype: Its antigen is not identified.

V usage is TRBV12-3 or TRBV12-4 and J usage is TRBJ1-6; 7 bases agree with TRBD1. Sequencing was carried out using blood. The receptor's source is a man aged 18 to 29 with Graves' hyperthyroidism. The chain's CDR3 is CASSRPGTALHSPLHF. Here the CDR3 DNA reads TGTGCCAGCAGCCGTCCCGGGACAGCGCTGCATTCACCCCTCCACTTT.